In its sample, the clone carrying this TCR beta chain was seen a few times. Its antigen is currently unknown. As to treatment: approximately nine-day PBMC culture with coronavirus spike peptide pools or control peptides (ViraFEST assay). The data were obtained in a study of vaccination and CD4 T cells after COVID-19. Study as a whole: SARS-CoV-2 was confirmed by nasal swab PCR; disease was mild in nine, severe in one. Vaccinees got either two BNT162b2 doses or two mRNA-1273 doses. For control cultures, the treatment was a CEFX pool, an HIV-1 Nef pool, or no peptide.

General study results and limits: SARS-CoV-2-reactive clonotypes showed a nonsignificant median rise from around 20 to 38.

Sequencing of the DNA from cultured CD4+ T cells was carried out with the Oncomine TCR Beta short-read assay. TCRdb called the PCR reads again in MiXCR, with one record for every CDR3 protein. The table shows 9,500 to 13,000 distinct CDR3 sequences, with around three fifths occurring only once. Germline CDR1 and CDR2: LNHDA and SQIVND (reference sequence). This CDR3 comprises 16 residues. The germline V and J ends were trimmed by 7 bases and 0 bases, with 17 bases remaining between them. This sequence was found in a human donor who had recovered from COVID-19. The material sequenced was CD4+ T cells from blood, cultured in vitro, taken before SARS-CoV-2 vaccination. The chain uses TRBV19 and TRBJ2-3; D is possibly TRBD1 or TRBD2 (5 bases each). CDR3 DNA sequence: TGTGCCAGTAAAATTCAACTAGGGGCTAGCACAGATACGCAGTATTTT. It yields the protein CASKIQLGASTDTQYF.